This TCR beta chain was retrieved from a study of technical replicates of blood from a handful of donors. Produced via immunoSEQ multiplex PCR; TCRdb's table is partial and in-frame only. The profile covers about 83,000 clones, with about 92% appearing a single time and 0.27% taken by the ten largest. The CDR3 has 14 residues. V was trimmed by 2 bases and J by 5 bases, leaving 15 bases between them. The V gene's germline CDR1 is GTSNPN and CDR2 SVGIG (reference sequence). The clonotype originates from a human donor in good health. The chain employs TRBV30 and TRBJ1-1, with D perhaps TRBD1 (5 bases). Sequencing was carried out using T cells isolated from PBMCs. Written as DNA, the CDR3 is TGTGCCTGGAGTAGGGGCCCAGGGAGGACTGAAGCTTTCTTT. Its translation is CAWSRGPGRTEAFF.